This TCR beta chain was identified in a study of blood T cell repertoires in COVID-19. Adults between roughly 18 and 90 years of age took part from 24 US areas. In the authors' methods: It was from reference gene primer amplification that nucleated cell counts were estimated. Using immunoSEQ multiplex PCR, the repertoire was profiled, and TCRdb retains in-frame clones only, with some absent. The DNA was the basis for D and trimming; V, J and clone size are from that table. Altogether about 240,000 clones are present, approximately 83% being singletons, with the ten largest covering 3% to 4%. The specimen was PBMCs or T cells enriched from blood (not recorded which). This clonotype was obtained from a woman in her 40s with acute COVID-19.

The CDR3 protein is CASSNSWVVDSLSYGYTF. In DNA form, the CDR3 reads TGTGCCAGCAGCAATAGCTGGGTGGTTGACAGCCTGTCCTATGGCTACACCTTC. This chain links TRBV28 with TRBJ1-2; TRBD1 is a possible D gene (5 bases). V lost 6 bases and J 4 bases, leaving 27 bases between the germline ends. Germline V gives CDR1 MDHEN, CDR2 SYDVKM. The CDR3 is 18 amino acids.